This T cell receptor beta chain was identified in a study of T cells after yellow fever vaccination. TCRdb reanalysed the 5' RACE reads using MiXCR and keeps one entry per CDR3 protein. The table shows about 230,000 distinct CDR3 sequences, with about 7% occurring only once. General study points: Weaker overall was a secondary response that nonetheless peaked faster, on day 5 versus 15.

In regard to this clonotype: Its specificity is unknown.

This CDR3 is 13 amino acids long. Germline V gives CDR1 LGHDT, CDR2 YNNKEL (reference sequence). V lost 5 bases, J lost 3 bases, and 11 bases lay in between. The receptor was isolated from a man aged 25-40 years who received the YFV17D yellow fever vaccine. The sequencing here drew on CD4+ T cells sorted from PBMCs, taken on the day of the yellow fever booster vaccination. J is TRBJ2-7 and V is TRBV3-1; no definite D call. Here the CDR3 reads CASSKVVGYEQYF. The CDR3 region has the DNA TGTGCCAGCAGCAAAGTGGTAGGCTACGAGCAGTACTTC.